Described below is a single TCR beta chain sequence and its context. Its specificity is unknown. The V and J ends lost 1 base and 11 bases, in that order; junction bases with no gene match: 5. Per the germline V gene, CDR1 is LGHNA and CDR2 is YSLEER. The CDR3 sequence is 13 residues long. Measured with immunoSEQ multiplex PCR; TCRdb has only the in-frame clones, and not every one. The table has under 110,000 clones, roughly nine tenths seen once. These data belong to a study of OX40 agonist ivuxolimab in advanced cancers. The wider study: Patient treatment consisted of intravenous ivuxolimab administration every 2 weeks at 0.01 to 10 mg/kg. One hepatocellular carcinoma and a couple of cutaneous melanoma patients partially responded.

Regarding the study as a whole: Some nonresponders likewise displayed low normalized T-cell clonal expansion.

The sample in question was CD4+ or CD8+ T cells sorted from blood, obtained in a trial of the OX40 agonist ivuxolimab. The clonotype was recovered from an adult with an advanced solid tumor such as melanoma, head and neck, liver or kidney cancer. J is TRBJ2-1 and V is TRBV4-3, with 7 positions matching TRBD2. In DNA form, the CDR3 reads TGCGCCAGCAGCCAAGCGGTAGCGGGTCAGCAGTTCTTC. This translates into CASSQAVAGQQFF.